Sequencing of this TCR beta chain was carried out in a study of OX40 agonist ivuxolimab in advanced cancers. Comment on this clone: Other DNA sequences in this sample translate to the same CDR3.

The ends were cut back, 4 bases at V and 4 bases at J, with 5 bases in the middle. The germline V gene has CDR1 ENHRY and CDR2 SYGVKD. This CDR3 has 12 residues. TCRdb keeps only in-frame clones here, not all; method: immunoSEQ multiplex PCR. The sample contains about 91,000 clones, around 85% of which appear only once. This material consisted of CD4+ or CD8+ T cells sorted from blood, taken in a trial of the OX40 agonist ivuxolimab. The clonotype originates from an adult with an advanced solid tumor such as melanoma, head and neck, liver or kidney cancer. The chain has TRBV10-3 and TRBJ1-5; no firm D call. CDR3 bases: TGTGCCATCAGTGGGACTAATCAGCCCCAGCATTTT. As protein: CAISGTNQPQHF.